This T cell receptor (beta chain) emerged from a study of blood T cell repertoires in COVID-19. At the level of the study: Donors in the United States, Italy and Spain gave samples during acute or convalescent COVID-19. The cDNA or gDNA used as material had been derived from T cells, B-cell-depleted T cells, or PBMCs.

CDR1 is KGHSH, CDR2 LQKENI, per germline. The CDR3 consists of 15 residues. The V gene end was trimmed by 5 bases and the J gene end by 4 bases; junction bases not matched to a gene: 8. Assay used: immunoSEQ multiplex PCR; TCRdb lists only in-frame clones, some missing. The data hold 250,000 to 350,000 clones, with approximately 80% observed a single time. Material for sequencing was peripheral blood. J is TRBJ2-7 and V is TRBV18, with 10 bases that match TRBD1. The origin of this receptor is a woman between 45 and 60 years old with active or convalescent COVID-19. The CDR3 here is CASSLGTGEPYEQYF. In nucleotides, the CDR3 is TGTGCCAGCTCATTAGGGACAGGGGAACCATACGAGCAGTACTTC.